This T cell receptor beta chain originates from a study of shared clonotypes between healthy human individuals. The wider study: Every donor yielded three CD4 naive, three CD4 memory, two CD8 naive and one CD8 memory plate.

Sequenced by immunoSEQ multiplex PCR; TCRdb stores in-frame clones only, minus some. Of millions of clones in the sample, about 95% are singletons; the top ten hold about 1.1%. As defined, naive CD8 cells were CD45RO-negative and positively selected for CCR7, with terminally differentiated effector memory CD45RA+ cells excluded. As concerns this clone: Its antigen remains unidentified.

Study-wide findings and caveats: Genetic and exposure-history diversity was limited by the few donors. Sorted-subset samples were not fully sequenced, rarefaction indicated.

Germline V gene sequence: CDR1 SNHLY, CDR2 FYNNEI. Trimming removed 6 bases from V and 8 bases from J; junction bases left unmatched: 8. The CDR3 contains 14 residues. The rearrangement links TRBV2 to TRBJ1-1; 11 nucleotides line up with TRBD1. The sample comprised naive CD8+ T cells sorted from blood. The source of this sequence is a man younger than 30 in good health. The CDR3 bases are TGTGCCAGCAGCTCGGACAGGGGGCCGCTAGAAGCTTTCTTT. Its translation is CASSSDRGPLEAFF.